This entry lists 28 T cell receptor beta chains sequenced from one sample in a study of blood T cell repertoires in COVID-19. Sequencing used immunoSEQ multiplex PCR; TCRdb keeps in-frame clones, though not all of them. The data show under 200,000 clones, approximately 86% seen once. The specimen sequenced was peripheral blood. The receptor source for this set is a man aged 55 to 70 with acute or convalescent COVID-19.

This chain links TRBV30 with TRBJ1-1, with 8 bases aligning to TRBD1. Germline loops: CDR1 GTSNPN, CDR2 SVGIG (reference sequence). Germline trimming cut 3 bases from V and 5 bases from J; bases unmatched to any gene: 5. The CDR3 spans 13 residues. The CDR3 DNA reads as TGTGCCTGGAGGCAGGGGGCGCGGACTGAAGCTTTCTTT. This codes for CAWRQGARTEAFF.

Written as DNA, the CDR3 is TGTGCCTGGAGCGCGGACTACTACGAGCAGTACTTC. Amino acid sequence: CAWSADYYEQYF. This chain links TRBV30 with TRBJ2-7; D may be TRBD2 (6 bases). The CDR3 consists of 12 residues. Germline CDR1 is GTSNPN and CDR2 is SVGIG (reference sequence). Trimming pared 3 bases from V and 3 bases from J, leaving 9 bases between.

The rearrangement links TRBV7-9 to TRBJ2-3, with TRBD2 identical over 9 bases. The length of the CDR3 is 16 residues. V lost 1 base, J lost 4 bases, and 6 bases stayed unmatched. CDR1 SEHNR and CDR2 FQNEAQ come from the germline V gene (reference sequence). CDR3 bases: TGTGCCAGCAGCTTAGTTAGCGGGAGAGGCGCAGATACGCAGTATTTT. This codes for CASSLVSGRGADTQYF.

The chain is built from TRBV28 and TRBJ1-5; the D is unclear. Per the germline V gene, CDR1 is MDHEN and CDR2 is SYDVKM. The CDR3 runs to 16 residues. With 6 bases removed from V and 2 bases from J, the gap between germline ends came to 17 bases. This CDR3 is CASRRGHPGGNQPQHF. CDR3 nucleotide sequence: TGTGCCAGCAGACGCGGTCATCCCGGGGGCAATCAGCCCCAGCATTTT.

The chain uses TRBV7-9 and TRBJ1-2; D unresolved. CDR3 length equals 12 residues. V dropped 0 bases and J dropped 6 bases, with 5 bases sitting between them. Germline-derived CDR1 and CDR2 are SEHNR and FQNEAQ (reference sequence). The CDR3 loop reads CASSLARDGYTF. CDR3 bases: TGTGCCAGCAGCTTAGCCCGAGATGGCTACACCTTC.

The chain joins TRBV11-3 to TRBJ2-2; 15 bases are a match to TRBD2. V lost 5 bases to trimming and J lost 6 bases; unmatched junction nucleotides: 7. The length of the CDR3 is 17 residues. CDR1 SGHNT and CDR2 YENEEA come from the germline V gene. The CDR3 DNA follows: TGTGCCAGCAGCCCCGGGACTAGCGGGAGGCGTGCCGGGGAGCTGTTTTTT. Protein product: CASSPGTSGRRAGELFF.

The chain uses TRBV28 and TRBJ1-5; tentative D call: TRBD1 (6 bases). The CDR3 runs 15 residues. In germline, CDR1 is MDHEN, CDR2 SYDVKM. Trimming took 5 bases from V and 2 from J, leaving 13 bases between them. The CDR3 DNA sequence: TGTGCCAGCAGTCGTGCAGGGGTGGGCAATCAGCCCCAGCATTTT. Its protein is CASSRAGVGNQPQHF.

The chain employs TRBV28 and TRBJ1-5, with no clear D. Looked up from germline, CDR1 is MDHEN and CDR2 is SYDVKM. V was clipped by 2 bases and J by 5 bases, with 13 bases between them. The CDR3 is 15 residues long. CDR3 nucleotides: TGTGCCAGCAGTTTAGGGCGGCGGGGATATCAGCCCCAGCATTTT. This gives the protein CASSLGRRGYQPQHF.

The V and J genes are TRBV18 and TRBJ1-3; the D is unclear. V shed 3 bases and J shed 0 bases, with 9 bases lying between them. Germline V gene lookup returns CDR1 KGHSH and CDR2 LQKENI. This CDR3 is built from 15 residues. The CDR3 region is CASSPPGSSGNTIYF. As DNA, the CDR3 is TGTGCCAGCTCACCGCCTGGGAGCTCTGGAAACACCATATATTTT.

This chain joins TRBV6-5 and TRBJ2-1; tentative D call: TRBD2 (6 bases). The V and J ends lost 0 bases and 9 bases respectively, with 6 bases between them. There are 12 residues in the CDR3. Germline values: CDR1 MNHEY, CDR2 SVGAGI. The CDR3 is CASSYSEGEQFF. For the CDR3, the DNA is TGTGCCAGCAGTTACTCGGAGGGTGAGCAGTTCTTC.

In the case of this clone: Within the sample, other DNA sequences also encode this same CDR3. The chain combines TRBV18 with TRBJ1-1; tentatively, D is TRBD1 (6 bases). Germline CDR1 KGHSH, CDR2 LQKENI. The CDR3 contains 14 residues. The V gene lost 3 bases and the J gene lost 1 base, with 9 bases spanning the gap. The CDR3 here is CASSPQQGNTEAFF. For the CDR3, the DNA is TGTGCCAGCTCACCTCAACAGGGGAACACTGAAGCTTTCTTT.

The V call is TRBV2, the J call TRBJ2-5; no clear D. Trimming removed 6 bases at V and 1 base at J, with 12 bases between. This CDR3 has 14 amino acids. From germline, CDR1 is SNHLY and CDR2 FYNNEI. DNA of the CDR3: TGTGCCAGCAGGCCCTCAGCGACCCAAGAGACCCAGTACTTC. It specifies CASRPSATQETQYF. Based on the CDR3 plus reference TRBV2 and TRBJ2-5, the full variable domain is EPEVTQTPSHQVTQMGQEVILRCVPISNHLYFYWYRQILGQKVEFLVSFYNNEISEKSEIFDDQFSVERPDGSNFTLKIRSTKLEDSAMYFCASRPSATQETQYFGPGTRLLVL.

V gene TRBV7-3 combines with J gene TRBJ2-1; 14 bases agree with TRBD2. This CDR3 is 16 amino acids long. In germline, CDR1 is SGHTA, CDR2 FQGTGA. V was clipped by 2 bases and J by 7 bases; unmatched bases: 4. CDR3 sequence reads: CASSLGGLAGVNEQFF. The CDR3 coding sequence is TGTGCCAGCAGCTTAGGGGGACTAGCGGGAGTGAATGAGCAGTTCTTC. Supplemented by reference TRBV7-3 and TRBJ2-1, the full variable domain reads GAGVSQTPSNKVTEKGKYVELRCDPISGHTALYWYRQSLGQGPEFLIYFQGTGAADDSGLPNDRFFAVRPEGSVSTLKIQRTERGDSAVYLCASSLGGLAGVNEQFFGPGTRLTVL.

The rearrangement uses TRBV7-6 and TRBJ1-3; D is possibly TRBD1 (6 bases). The CDR3 consists of 15 residues. V was cut by 5 bases and J by 4 bases, with 15 bases left in between. Germline V lookup: CDR1 SGHVS, CDR2 FNYEAQ. CDR3 residues: CASSPLQGGGNTIYF. For the CDR3, the DNA is TGTGCCAGCAGCCCCCTACAGGGAGGGGGAAACACCATATATTTT.

CDR3 bases: TGTGCCAGCAGTTTACAGGGCCAGGGGTACACCTTC. Translating gives CASSLQGQGYTF. J is TRBJ1-2 and V is TRBV28; D perhaps matches TRBD1 (6 bases). From germline, CDR1 is MDHEN and CDR2 SYDVKM. CDR3 length: 12 amino acids. The V end was cut by 2 bases, the J end by 11 bases, with 12 bases between.

V is TRBV6-5 and J is TRBJ2-1; the match to TRBD2 covers 10 bases. Germline V gene data show CDR1 as MNHEY and CDR2 as SVGAGI. The ends lost 2 bases at V and 7 bases at J; junction bases unmatched: 5. This CDR3 comprises 15 residues. CDR3 sequence (DNA): TGTGCCAGCAGTTACCTGCCTAGCGGGAGAAATGAGCAGTTCTTC. Translation gives CASSYLPSGRNEQFF.

The chain couples TRBV5-1 to TRBJ2-5, with a tentative D call TRBD2 (5 bases). CDR3 length: 14 residues. The germline V gene has CDR1 SGHRS and CDR2 YFSETQ. V was shortened by 0 bases and J by 8 bases, with 14 bases between the two germline ends. CDR3 region: CASSLGAGSFTQYF. In DNA, the CDR3 is TGCGCCAGCAGCTTGGGGGCGGGCTCTTTCACCCAGTACTTC.

The V gene is TRBV24-1, the J gene TRBJ1-2; possible D gene TRBD1, 5 bases. V was shortened by 9 bases and J by 5 bases, with 12 bases between the two germline ends. The germline V gene encodes CDR1 KGHDR and CDR2 SFDVKD. The CDR3 covers 12 residues. This CDR3 is CATGTDSYGYTF. CDR3 DNA sequence: TGTGCCACCGGGACTGACAGTTATGGCTACACCTTC.

The chain recombines TRBV28 with TRBJ1-2, with 10 bases identical to TRBD1. Unmatched junction bases numbered 10, after V lost 5 bases and J lost 4 bases. CDR3 size: 16 residues. Germline V CDR1 and CDR2: MDHEN, SYDVKM. The CDR3 reads CASSRPRQGAAYGYTF. CDR3 sequence (DNA): TGTGCCAGCAGTCGCCCCCGACAGGGGGCAGCCTATGGCTACACCTTC.

The J gene is TRBJ1-3, the V gene TRBV18; D might be TRBD1 (5 bases). V lost 0 bases to trimming and J lost 3 bases, with 12 bases between them. The CDR3 length is 16 residues. Germline assignment: CDR1 KGHSH and CDR2 LQKENI. The CDR3 coding sequence is TGTGCCAGCTCACCACCCTCAGGGCTAGGTGGAAACACCATATATTTT. This gives the protein CASSPPSGLGGNTIYF. Full variable domain (missing parts from reference TRBV18 and TRBJ1-3): NAGVMQNPRHLVRRRGQEARLRCSPMKGHSHVYWYRQLPEEGLKFMVYLQKENIIDESGMPKERFSAEFPKEGPSILRIQQVVRGDSAAYFCASSPPSGLGGNTIYFGEGSWLTVV.

The chain has TRBV7-3 and TRBJ1-1; D is uncertain. Trimming took 2 bases from V and 3 from J, leaving 13 bases between them. The CDR3 covers 15 residues. Germline values: CDR1 SGHTA, CDR2 FQGTGA. The CDR3: CASSLDHVGDTEAFF. The CDR3 DNA is TGTGCCAGCAGCTTAGATCATGTCGGGGACACTGAAGCTTTCTTT. Full variable domain (rest looked up from reference TRBV7-3 and TRBJ1-1): GAGVSQTPSNKVTEKGKYVELRCDPISGHTALYWYRQSLGQGPEFLIYFQGTGAADDSGLPNDRFFAVRPEGSVSTLKIQRTERGDSAVYLCASSLDHVGDTEAFFGQGTRLTVV.

V gene TRBV28 combines with J gene TRBJ2-7; tentatively, D is TRBD1 (6 bases). Deletions cut 4 bases from V and 0 bases from J, with 19 bases between. CDR3 length equals 17 residues. Germline V lookup: CDR1 MDHEN, CDR2 SYDVKM. The CDR3 DNA sequence: TGTGCCAGCAGTTCCCCTACCGGGACAAAGAGCTCCTACGAGCAGTACTTC. It encodes CASSSPTGTKSSYEQYF. Together with reference TRBV28 and TRBJ2-7, the CDR3 gives the full variable domain: DVKVTQSSRYLVKRTGEKVFLECVQDMDHENMFWYRQDPGLGLRLIYFSYDVKMKEKGDIPEGYSVSREKKERFSLILESASTNQTSMYLCASSSPTGTKSSYEQYFGPGTRLTVT.

J is TRBJ1-6 and V is TRBV27; no clear D. The germline gives CDR1 MNHEY, CDR2 SMNVEV (reference sequence). Deletions cut 6 bases from V and 10 bases from J, with 13 bases between. This CDR3 has 13 amino acids. The CDR3: CASSLTPRSPLHF. The CDR3 nucleotides are TGTGCCAGCAGCCTAACCCCACGATCACCCCTCCACTTT.

This clone was picked up one time. The J gene is TRBJ1-1, the V gene TRBV18, with 7 bases that match TRBD1. V dropped 6 bases and J dropped 4; count of bases not matched to a gene: 5. This CDR3 contains 13 residues. Germline V CDR1 and CDR2: KGHSH, LQKENI. The CDR3 loop reads CASSRQGGTEAFF. The DNA of the CDR3 is TGTGCCAGCTCTCGACAGGGCGGCACTGAAGCTTTCTTT.

This sequence joins TRBV28 and TRBJ1-5; no reliable D call. Germline values: CDR1 MDHEN, CDR2 SYDVKM. V was clipped by 7 bases and J by 1 base, with 5 bases between them. This CDR3 has 12 residues. CDR3 nucleotides: TGTGCCAGCAACTGGAGCAATCAGCCCCAGCATTTT. It codes for CASNWSNQPQHF.

This chain links TRBV7-9 with TRBJ2-1; D gene unclear. The CDR3 extends over 11 amino acids. The germline CDR1 and CDR2 sequences are SEHNR and FQNEAQ (reference sequence). With 5 bases removed from V and 15 bases from J, the gap between germline ends came to 14 bases. The CDR3 sequence is CASSGEESRFF. The CDR3 DNA follows: TGTGCCAGCAGCGGTGAAGAGTCGCGGTTCTTC. The full variable domain, its missing parts supplied by reference TRBV7-9 and TRBJ2-1, is DTGVSQNPRHKITKRGQNVTFRCDPISEHNRLYWYRQTLGQGPEFLTYFQNEAQLEKSRLLSDRFSAERPKGSFSTLEIQRTEQGDSAMYLCASSGEESRFFGPGTRLTVL.

The genes are TRBV7-9 and TRBJ1-3; tentative D call: TRBD1 (6 bases). Trimming removed 6 bases at V and 5 bases at J, with 11 bases between. This CDR3 region has 13 residues. Germline CDR1 and CDR2: SEHNR and FQNEAQ (reference sequence). CDR3 amino acids: CASRRDIRNTIYF. CDR3 sequence (DNA): TGTGCCAGCAGACGGGACATCCGAAACACCATATATTTT.

This clone was recorded a few times. V and J are TRBV25-1 and TRBJ2-1, with 8 bases aligning to TRBD1. This CDR3 spans 13 amino acids. CDR1 is MGHDK and CDR2 is SYGVNS in the germline V gene. Trimming cost V 9 bases and J 0 bases; bases outside gene matches: 1. CDR3 DNA: TGTGCCAGGACAGGGGCCTCCTACAATGAGCAGTTCTTC. Translation gives CARTGASYNEQFF. Supplemented by reference TRBV25-1 and TRBJ2-1, the full variable domain reads EADIYQTPRYLVIGTGKKITLECSQTMGHDKMYWYQQDPGMELHLIHYSYGVNSTEKGDLSSESTVSRIRTEHFPLTLESARPSHTSQYLCARTGASYNEQFFGPGTRLTVL.